Below are 20 T cell receptor beta chains sequenced from a single sample in a study of cytomegalovirus exposure and HLA in healthy donors. Profiled with immunoSEQ multiplex PCR; TCRdb holds only in-frame clones, not every one. The sample shows fewer than 100,000 clones, approximately 91% of them seen only once. Sequenced input: PBMCs. These receptors all stem from a man younger than 40 in good health and CMV-seronegative.

This clone has just one count. The CDR3 sequence is CASSTPDRASYEQYF. CDR3 DNA sequence: TGTGCCAGCAGTACTCCCGACAGGGCCTCCTACGAGCAGTACTTC. The rearrangement joins TRBV6-1 to TRBJ2-7; TRBD1 aligns across 7 bases. The CDR3 has 15 amino acids. The V gene end was trimmed by 5 bases and the J gene end by 0 bases; junction bases not matched to a gene: 7. Germline V gene data show CDR1 as MNHNS and CDR2 as SASEGT.

The chain uses TRBV27 and TRBJ1-1; 11 bases are shared with TRBD1. The trim removed 6 bases at V and 9 bases at J, leaving 6 bases unmatched. The length of the CDR3 is 13 residues. The germline V gene has CDR1 MNHEY and CDR2 SMNVEV (reference sequence). This CDR3 is CASRKGTGGKAFF. CDR3 DNA: TGTGCCAGCAGAAAAGGGACAGGGGGGAAAGCTTTCTTT.

V usage is TRBV7-9 and J usage is TRBJ2-6; 10 nucleotides agree with TRBD2. The V segment lost 5 bases and the J segment 2 bases; nucleotides outside the gene matches: 6. This CDR3 has 17 amino acids. Germline V gene data show CDR1 as SEHNR and CDR2 as FQNEAQ (reference sequence). The CDR3 here is CASSRLGLAAGANVLTF. CDR3 bases: TGTGCCAGCAGCCGTCTCGGACTAGCGGCTGGGGCCAACGTCCTGACTTTC.

The chain uses TRBV18 and TRBJ2-2; D not resolved. Between the trimmed V and J ends, which lost 3 bases and 4 bases, there was a span of 6 bases. This CDR3 has 13 residues. CDR1 is KGHSH, CDR2 LQKENI, per germline. CDR3: CASSPPGTGELFF. CDR3 sequence (DNA): TGTGCCAGCTCACCGCCGGGCACCGGGGAGCTGTTTTTT.

The CDR3 DNA sequence: TGTGCCAGTACCGGGACAGTTGATTACAATGAGCAGTTCTTC. Translated: CASTGTVDYNEQFF. The J gene is TRBJ2-1, the V gene TRBV10-3; TRBD1 agrees at 7 bases. The CDR3 consists of 14 residues. The V segment lost 10 bases and the J segment 4 bases; nucleotides outside the gene matches: 10. Germline CDR1 ENHRY, CDR2 SYGVKD.

The chain is built from TRBV7-3 and TRBJ2-1; 12 positions match TRBD2. This CDR3 comprises 15 residues. V trimming: 4 bases; J trimming: 8 bases; junction bases outside the gene matches: 6. CDR1 SGHTA and CDR2 FQGTGA come from the germline V gene. The DNA of the CDR3 is TGTGCCAGCAGCTCGACTAGCGGGAGTATGTATGAGCAGTTCTTC. Translated, it gives CASSSTSGSMYEQFF.

This clone was seen a single time. The CDR3 DNA reads as TGTGCCAGCAGCCCTAAGACGGGTTACACAGATACGCAGTATTTT. Translating gives CASSPKTGYTDTQYF. The chain recombines TRBV7-9 with TRBJ2-3; D is undetermined. Per the germline V gene, CDR1 is SEHNR and CDR2 is FQNEAQ (reference sequence). V dropped 5 bases and J dropped 2 bases, with 14 bases sitting between them. This CDR3 is built from 15 residues. Together with reference TRBV7-9 and TRBJ2-3, the CDR3 gives the full variable domain: DTGVSQNPRHKITKRGQNVTFRCDPISEHNRLYWYRQTLGQGPEFLTYFQNEAQLEKSRLLSDRFSAERPKGSFSTLEIQRTEQGDSAMYLCASSPKTGYTDTQYFGPGTRLTVL.

The chain employs TRBV6-1 and TRBJ2-7, with D uncertain. The CDR3 is 13 residues long. Germline CDR1 MNHNS, CDR2 SASEGT. Trimming pared 5 bases from V and 0 bases from J, leaving 8 bases between. CDR3 DNA sequence: TGTGCCAGCAGTCAGGATAGCTCCTACGAGCAGTACTTC. It is translated as CASSQDSSYEQYF.

The chain is built from TRBV7-8 and TRBJ1-3; TRBD1 might be the D (6 bases). Trimming left V 5 bases short and J 0 bases short, with 11 bases between. The V gene's germline CDR1 is SGHVS and CDR2 FQNEAQ. This CDR3 region has 15 residues. CDR3 amino acids: CASSLIRGSGNTIYF. Here the CDR3 DNA reads TGTGCCAGCAGCCTAATCAGGGGCTCTGGAAACACCATATATTTT.

The chain combines TRBV28 with TRBJ1-5; TRBD1 aligns across 7 bases. Germline V lookup: CDR1 MDHEN, CDR2 SYDVKM. The V and J ends lost 5 bases and 2 bases, in that order; junction bases with no gene match: 18. This CDR3 has 19 residues. CDR3 bases: TGTGCCAGCAGTACCACATTTAGTTCCCAGGGGGAGGGCAATCAGCCCCAGCATTTT. Its translation is CASSTTFSSQGEGNQPQHF.

The chain has TRBV5-1 and TRBJ2-1, with no clear D. The CDR3 covers 8 residues. The V gene's germline CDR1 is SGHRS and CDR2 YFSETQ. As DNA, the CDR3 is TGCGCTTCGAGTGAGCAGTTCTTC. Protein: CASSEQFF.

The chain couples TRBV4-1 to TRBJ2-5, with 10 bases identical to TRBD2. The CDR3 is 17 residues long. J was trimmed by 2 bases and V by 0 bases; bases with no gene match: 6. CDR1 is MGHRA, CDR2 YSYEKL, per germline. CDR3 DNA: TGCGCCAGCAGCCAAGATTTCAGGACTAGCGGACAAGAGACCCAGTACTTC. Translated: CASSQDFRTSGQETQYF.

The rearrangement uses TRBV2 and TRBJ2-2, with unresolved D. V lost 5 bases, J lost 1 base, and 2 bases lay in between. This CDR3 is built from 12 residues. Germline V gene lookup returns CDR1 SNHLY and CDR2 FYNNEI. CDR3 amino acids: CASSQNTGELFF. The CDR3 region has the DNA TGTGCCAGCAGTCAGAACACCGGGGAGCTGTTTTTT.

This chain joins TRBV7-2 and TRBJ2-7; possible D gene TRBD1, 5 bases. V shed 4 bases and J shed 2 bases, with 12 bases lying between them. CDR1 is SGHTA, CDR2 FQGNSA, per germline. CDR3 length: 14 amino acids. The CDR3 loop is CASSYTTGAYEQYF. For the CDR3, the DNA is TGTGCCAGCAGCTACACCACAGGCGCCTACGAGCAGTACTTC.

V and J are TRBV6-1 and TRBJ2-1; 7 nucleotides match TRBD2. J lost 4 bases, V lost 9 bases, and 6 bases had no gene match. The CDR3 contains 13 residues. Germline CDR1 reads MNHNS; CDR2 reads SASEGT. CDR3 coding DNA: TGTGCCAGTGAGGGGACTACGTACAATGAGCAGTTCTTC. It translates to CASEGTTYNEQFF.

The chain links TRBV28 to TRBJ2-4; no clear D gene. CDR1 MDHEN and CDR2 SYDVKM come from the germline V gene. V lost 6 bases, J lost 3 bases, and 12 bases lay in between. This CDR3 has 14 amino acids. In nucleotides, the CDR3 is TGTGCCAGCAGAAAGTCTAGTGTCAAAAACATTCAGTACTTC. As protein: CASRKSSVKNIQYF.

This sequence joins TRBV18 and TRBJ2-1, with a weak D call TRBD1 (6 bases). Looked up from germline, CDR1 is KGHSH and CDR2 is LQKENI. The CDR3 totals 16 residues. Trimming left V 6 bases short and J 4 bases short, with 19 bases between. This CDR3 is CASSDDRISVYNEQFF. The CDR3 DNA reads as TGTGCCAGCTCCGATGACAGGATTTCGGTTTACAATGAGCAGTTCTTC. The variable domain in full, completed from reference TRBV18 and TRBJ2-1, reads NAGVMQNPRHLVRRRGQEARLRCSPMKGHSHVYWYRQLPEEGLKFMVYLQKENIIDESGMPKERFSAEFPKEGPSILRIQQVVRGDSAAYFCASSDDRISVYNEQFFGPGTRLTVL.

This clone was found once. This chain uses TRBV5-6 with TRBJ1-2; weak D call: TRBD1 (6 bases). Germline V lookup: CDR1 SGHDT, CDR2 YYEEEE. The CDR3 has 15 amino acids. V dropped 4 bases and J dropped 8 bases, with 21 bases sitting between them. The DNA of the CDR3 is TGTGCCAGCAGCCCCTCTCGGCAGGGGTTTCGCGGCTACACCTTC. Translated: CASSPSRQGFRGYTF.

Here the CDR3 DNA reads TGCGCCAGCAGCTTGGTGGGCAGGGGGGACACTGAAGCTTTCTTT. It translates to CASSLVGRGDTEAFF. This sequence joins TRBV5-1 and TRBJ1-1, with 7 positions matching TRBD1. J lost 3 bases, V lost 0 bases, and 5 bases had no gene match. This CDR3 comprises 15 residues. The germline V gene encodes CDR1 SGHRS and CDR2 YFSETQ.

The chain joins TRBV14 to TRBJ2-7; D is possibly TRBD2 (5 bases). The CDR3 totals 14 residues. The ends were cut back, 5 bases at V and 1 base at J, with 12 bases in the middle. Germline V gene sequence: CDR1 SGHDN, CDR2 FVKESK. The CDR3 DNA sequence: TGTGCCAGCAGCATGGGGAGAGGGTCCTACGAGCAGTACTTC. Protein product: CASSMGRGSYEQYF.